These T cell receptor beta chains were read from a single sample in a study of shared clonotypes between healthy human individuals. Generated by immunoSEQ multiplex PCR, the TCRdb table keeps only in-frame clones and is missing some. The repertoire includes around 2.1 million clones, 90% to 97% of them detected once, and less than 0.15% sits in the top ten. Sequenced input: naive CD4+ T cells sorted from blood. These receptors all come from a man aged 18-30 years in good health. Both conserved end residues are part of each CDR3. Fields, in order: V gene, J gene, D gene, clone size, CDR3 DNA, CDR3 protein. D genes are given only for firm matches. The size field is filled for only some rows; it gives once, few, many or a size class.

>TRBV18|TRBJ1-3|.|.
TGTGCCAGCTCACCACCAGGGGGCTCTGGAAACACCATATATTTT
CASSPPGGSGNTIYF
>TRBV28|TRBJ2-1|TRBD2|.
TGTGCCAGCAGTGGCGGGGGGCTAGGGAATGAGCAGTTCTTC
CASSGGGLGNEQFF
>TRBV21-1|TRBJ2-7|.|.
TGTGCCAGCAGAAGGGTAGATCACTCCTACGAGCAGTACTTC
CASRRVDHSYEQYF
>TRBV19|TRBJ2-5|TRBD1|.
TGTGCCAGTAGGGGACAGGGGGCCTTGGAGACCCAGTACTTC
CASRGQGALETQYF
>TRBV6-4|TRBJ1-2|.|.
TGTGCCAGCAGTGCTACAGGGCTAGGGGGCTACACCTTC
CASSATGLGGYTF
>TRBV28|TRBJ1-2|TRBD1|.
TGTGCCAGCAGACGGACAGGGGCCGCCTATGGCTACACCTTC
CASRRTGAAYGYTF
>TRBV10-1|TRBJ1-5|TRBD1|.
TGCGCCAGCAGTAGCGGACAGGGAAGCGATCAGCCCCAGCATTTT
CASSSGQGSDQPQHF
>TRBV7-6|TRBJ2-5|TRBD2|.
TGTGCCAGCAGCTTTGGTGGGACTAGCGGGGGGCGGGAGACCCAGTACTTC
CASSFGGTSGGRETQYF
>TRBV2|TRBJ1-5|.|.
TGTGCCACGTCAGGGGAGGGCAATCAGCCCCAGCATTTT
CATSGEGNQPQHF
>TRBV27|TRBJ2-7|.|.
TGTGCCAGCAGTCCCTTTACCTACGGATCCTCCTACGAGCAGTACTTC
CASSPFTYGSSYEQYF
>TRBV30|TRBJ2-2|TRBD2|.
TGTGCCTCACCCAAGCAGGGAGGGAGTCACGGGGAGCTGTTTTTT
CASPKQGGSHGELFF
>TRBV5-4|TRBJ2-7|.|.
TGTGCCAGCAGCTTGGGGCAGAGTTACGAGCAGTACTTC
CASSLGQSYEQYF
>TRBV5-4|TRBJ2-2|.|.
TGTGCCAGCAGGATCGACAGGAACACCGGGGAGCTGTTTTTT
CASRIDRNTGELFF
>TRBV10-3|TRBJ2-7|.|.
TGTGCCATCAGCGACGGGCCTTACGAGCAGTACTTC
CAISDGPYEQYF
>TRBV11-2|TRBJ1-4|.|.
TGTGCCAGCAGCCGTGGTGGGGCGTCGGATGAAAAACTGTTTTTT
CASSRGGASDEKLFF
>TRBV28|TRBJ1-5|.|.
TGTGCCAGCAGTCCCTCCCGCGGACATACTGATCCGAGCAATCAGCCCCAGCATTTT
CASSPSRGHTDPSNQPQHF
>TRBV15|TRBJ1-2|.|.
TGTGCCACCAGCAGAGATAGACAGAGCTATGGCTACACCTTC
CATSRDRQSYGYTF
>TRBV18|TRBJ2-3|TRBD2|once
TGTGCCAGCTCACCTCCACTAGCGGGCTCAGATACGCAGTATTTT
CASSPPLAGSDTQYF
>TRBV4-3|TRBJ2-2|.|.
TGCGCCAGCAGCCAAGAGGATTTCAACACCGGGGAGCTGTTTTTT
CASSQEDFNTGELFF
>TRBV10-3|TRBJ2-7|.|.
TGTGCCATCAGCCTAGTACCCTCCTACGAGCAGTACTTC
CAISLVPSYEQYF